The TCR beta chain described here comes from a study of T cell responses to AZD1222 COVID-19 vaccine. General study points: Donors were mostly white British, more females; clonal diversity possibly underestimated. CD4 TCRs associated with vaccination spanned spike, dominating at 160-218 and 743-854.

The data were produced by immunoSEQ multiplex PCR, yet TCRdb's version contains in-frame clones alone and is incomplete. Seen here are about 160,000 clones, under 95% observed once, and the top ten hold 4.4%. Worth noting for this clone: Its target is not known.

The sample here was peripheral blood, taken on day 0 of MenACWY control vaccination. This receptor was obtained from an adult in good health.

CDR3 DNA sequence: TGTGCCAGCAGTGAAATCCGGTCGTCCCAGCATTTT. This encodes CASSEIRSSQHF. This chain uses TRBV2 with TRBJ1-5, with D unclear. Germline assignment: CDR1 SNHLY and CDR2 FYNNEI. The V end was cut by 2 bases, the J end by 11 bases, with 10 bases between. The CDR3 length is 12 residues.